This T cell receptor (beta chain) originates from a study of blood T cells in healthy people across ages (dated by TCRdb to the mid-2010s). Describing the broader study: In model experiments, template switching captured about one uniquely barcoded TCR beta cDNA molecule for every two T cells. Using deep sequencing normalized with unique cDNA molecular identifiers, the study measured how TCR beta repertoire diversity changes with age. Four age groups were formed from the donors: young (average roughly 15 years), middle-aged (less than 40), aged (about 68) and long-lived (more than 75). To avoid experimental bias, donors of different ages were spread randomly across the sequencing lanes. For two donors (one aged 18 to 30 and one aged 80 or older), the study analyzed two additional independent replicas of 1 million unique cDNA reads from the same blood draw.

The library was prepared using 5' RACE. Sequencer: Illumina HiSeq 2500. A second PCR of roughly 7 to 11 cycles was performed with a sample-barcoded 5' primer and a J-beta primer mix. A unique molecular identifier was introduced onto each TCR beta cDNA molecule by a template-switch 5' adaptor carrying 12 random nucleotides. Each sample yielded at least 2.5 million CDR3-containing paired-end reads. The Mint cDNA synthesis kit, primed by a TRBC-specific oligonucleotide, was used to synthesize first-strand cDNA from all RNA. Following uracil-DNA glycosylase treatment, a first 18-cycle PCR with universal primers M1SS and BC2_uni_R was performed on all cDNA. The paper's processing steps were these. For normalization, 1 million high-quality reads were randomly selected from each sample, with every read carrying a distinct molecular identifier. Reads with shared molecular identifiers were discarded instead of being binned into consensus sequences. MiTCR, set to a Q25 quality threshold and the strictest error-elimination algorithm, was used for CDR3 identification, clonotype clustering and error correction. A nonparametric unseen species model with Euler transformation was used to estimate a lower bound on total TCR beta diversity. In TCRdb, the public reads were trimmed at Q25 with fastp and aligned with MiXCR, with productive beta chains retained. Every distinct CDR3 protein forms one entry, paired with its most common genes and DNA. The V and J calls here are based on TCRdb, not the publication. For this sample the table gives roughly 860,000 distinct CDR3 sequences, of which around two thirds were detected only once. Around 30% of the sample is taken by the ten largest.

Donors were 30 to 45 systemically healthy Caucasian individuals from Russia aged 6 to 90 years. Each donor gave 8 to 10 milliliters of peripheral blood, collected into EDTA-treated Vacutainer tubes. PBMCs were isolated by Ficoll-Paque density-gradient centrifugation, with at least 6 million obtained per sample. Trizol reagent was used to extract total RNA from PBMCs, with at least 6 micrograms per sample. For every donor, an aliquot of PBMCs went through flow cytometry to measure the percentages of naive CD45RAhigh/CD27high T cells. The paper as a whole reports these results and caveats: Bulk unsorted PBMC profiling prevented conclusive comparison of naive and antigen-experienced compartments. Estimates of total diversity based on one million sequenced T cells were considered lower bounds and underestimates. Because donor CMV infection status was unknown, age-related changes in expanded clonotypes were potentially confounded. As age increased, observed TCR beta diversity per million T cells dropped in a roughly linear way, and a significant reduction was already evident by age around 41. Compared with the aged group, more naive CD4+ T cells, fewer expanded clones and increased TCR diversity were shown by the long-lived group, suggesting age selection. There was a strong correlation between observed TCR beta diversity and the percentage of naive T cells measured by flow cytometry.

In regard to this clonotype: Its antigen is not yet known. Per-base quality was not reported, and no clone a single base away is much larger than it.

The receptor comes from a man aged 25-40 years in good health. Input material: blood.

The DNA sequence is given as TGTGCCAGCAGTCCCTTCGGCAATCAGCCCCAGCATTTT. Its translation reads: CASSPFGNQPQHF. This chain joins TRBV27 to TRBJ1-5; the D segment cannot be called with confidence. The V and J ends are trimmed by 5 bases and 2 bases, leaving 7 bases between them. The CDR3 starts with the cysteine, ends with the phenylalanine, and has 13 residues. Just CDR3 DNA is preserved here, 39 bases in frame from base 1. The CDR1 and CDR2 encoded by the germline V gene (reference sequence) are MNHEY and SMNVEV.